This TCR delta chain emerged from a study of gamma-delta T cells after stem cell transplantation. CDR1 and CDR2 from the germline V gene are GEAIGNYY and EKD. This CDR3 is 16 amino acids long. With V trimmed by 3 bases and J by 6 bases, 15 bases remained unmatched. About this clone: A far more abundant clone sits one base away, making this likely a read error.

TCRdb applied CATT to the RT-PCR reads for clone calling. The sample contains 1,500 to 2,000 delta-chain clones, around 45% of which appear only once. The source of this sequence is a human donor. It is not recorded whose cells these are; they may come from a transplant donor. The chain recombines TRDV2 with TRDJ1; 7 bases align to TRDD3. The sequenced sample was gamma-delta T cells. CDR3 region: CACDPILRDTPNKLIF. Here the CDR3 DNA reads TGTGCCTGTGACCCAATACTGCGGGATACCCCGAATAAACTCATCTTT.